A single sample is the source of the 28 T cell receptor beta chains below, sequenced in a study of Graves' ophthalmopathy and Graves' hyperthyroidism. TCR beta CDR3 regions were amplified from RNA transcripts. First-round RT-PCR used HTBI primers; second-round multiplex PCR followed. Each CDR3 protein is one row after TCRdb ran MiXCR on the multiplex PCR reads. The data show 450,000 to 600,000 distinct CDR3 sequences, less than 45% seen once. Sequencing input: peripheral blood or thyroid tissue (not recorded which). The receptors originated from an adult man with Graves' hyperthyroidism.

This clonotype was observed a few times. V and J are TRBV28 and TRBJ2-2; 9 bases map to TRBD1. The CDR3 sequence is 15 residues long. Trimming removed 6 bases from V and 6 bases from J; junction bases left unmatched: 8. Germline values: CDR1 MDHEN, CDR2 SYDVKM. The CDR3 region has the DNA TGTGCCAGCAGACCCGGGACAGGGCAAGCCGGGGAGCTGTTTTTT. This sequence encodes CASRPGTGQAGELFF.

This clonotype has just a few counts. The chain recombines TRBV7-2 with TRBJ2-7, with 15 nucleotides matching TRBD2. The better agreement between TRBJ2-1 and the DNA end casts doubt on the J call. The germline V gene has CDR1 SGHTA and CDR2 FQGNSA. The CDR3 runs 15 residues. The CDR3 bases are TGTGCCAGCAGCCCGGGACTAGCGGGGGGAGATGAGCAGTTCTTC. It is translated as CASSPGLAGGDEQFF.

This clonotype was recorded at least ten times. The genes are TRBV19 and TRBJ1-6; D gene unclear. Trimming removed 5 bases at V and 13 bases at J, with 15 bases between. Per the germline V gene, CDR1 is LNHDA and CDR2 is SQIVND (reference sequence). CDR3 length: 13 residues. The CDR3 nucleotides read TGTGCCAGTAGTGAGAACCGCGCTGACCCCCTCCACTTT. Its translation is CASSENRADPLHF.

The chain carries TRBV9 and TRBJ1-1; TRBD1 is a possible D gene (5 bases). This CDR3 is 14 amino acids long. The V end lost 4 bases, the J end lost 3 bases, and 13 bases lay between the germline ends. Germline loops: CDR1 SGDLS, CDR2 YYNGEE. CDR3 nucleotide sequence: TGTGCCAGCAGCTCCGGGACTTTGGACACTGAAGCTTTCTTT. Its translation is CASSSGTLDTEAFF.

The chain couples TRBV7-2 to TRBJ2-7; D might be TRBD2 (5 bases). V was clipped by 4 bases and J by 7 bases, with 14 bases between them. This CDR3 contains 13 residues. The germline V gene encodes CDR1 SGHTA and CDR2 FQGNSA. CDR3 region: CASSSGPGNEQYF. CDR3 coding DNA: TGTGCCAGCAGCTCAGGACCGGGGAATGAGCAGTACTTC.

The gene calls are TRBV6-1 and TRBJ2-5, with a weak D call TRBD1 (6 bases). Per the germline V gene, CDR1 is MNHNS and CDR2 is SASEGT. The CDR3 contains 14 residues. Trimming cost V 4 bases and J 1 base, with 10 bases left between them. CDR3 in DNA: TGTGCCAGCAGTGGAGTGGGGGCCCAAGAGACCCAGTACTTC. Translation: CASSGVGAQETQYF.

V gene TRBV2 combines with J gene TRBJ2-3; the match to TRBD1 covers 7 bases. Germline CDR1 is SNHLY and CDR2 is FYNNEI. Trimming removed 1 base from V and 2 bases from J; junction bases left unmatched: 3. The CDR3 has 15 amino acids. CDR3 protein: CASSEGGGNTDTQYF. Written as DNA, the CDR3 is TGTGCCAGCAGTGAAGGAGGGGGCAACACAGATACGCAGTATTTT.

This clonotype has just a few counts. The chain links TRBV12-3 or TRBV12-4 to TRBJ2-7; no clear D gene. This CDR3 is built from 14 residues. The V and J ends lost 6 bases and 5 bases respectively, with 17 bases between them. The CDR3 DNA reads TGTGCCAGCAGCCTTCCTTTGACGAGCCACGAGCAGTACTTC. Its protein product is CASSLPLTSHEQYF.

This clonotype came up many times. The chain is built from TRBV12-3 or TRBV12-4 and TRBJ2-6, with 8 bases matching TRBD2. The length of the CDR3 is 16 residues. Trimming took 7 bases from V and 0 from J; bases not matched to a gene: 5. The CDR3 bases are TGTGCCAGCACCCTAGCGGGTCGCTCTGGGGCCAACGTCCTGACTTTC. It specifies CASTLAGRSGANVLTF.

The V gene is TRBV7-3, the J gene TRBJ2-7; D is perhaps TRBD1 or TRBD2 (7 bases each). V lost 8 bases and J lost 1, with 12 bases in between. CDR3 length: 13 residues. Germline V CDR1 and CDR2: SGHTA, FQGTGA. This chain's CDR3 is CASERDRSYEQYF. In DNA form, the CDR3 reads TGTGCCAGCGAGCGGGACAGATCCTACGAGCAGTACTTC.

This clonotype has ten or more counts. The chain combines TRBV29-1 with TRBJ1-1; a weak D match, TRBD1 (5 bases). V lost 0 bases and J lost 11, with 10 bases in between. CDR1 is SQVTM, CDR2 ANQGSEA, per germline. The CDR3 covers 11 residues. CDR3 DNA: TGCAGCGTTGAAGACTACGGGACTGCTTTCTTT. This codes for CSVEDYGTAFF.

Many counts were recorded for this clonotype. The chain employs TRBV5-8 and TRBJ2-5; D might be TRBD2 (5 bases). The CDR3 has 14 amino acids. V was clipped by 0 bases and J by 4 bases, with 10 bases between them. Germline V gene data show CDR1 as SGHTS and CDR2 as YDEGEE. The CDR3 DNA reads as TGTGCCAGCAGCTTGGGAGGGTTGCCAGAGACCCAGTACTTC. Encoded protein: CASSLGGLPETQYF. The full variable domain, rest sourced from reference TRBV5-8 and TRBJ2-5, is EAGVTQSPTHLIKTRGQQATLRCSPISGHTSVYWYQQALGLGLQFLLWYDEGEERNRGNFPPRFSGRQFPNYSSELNVNALELEDSALYLCASSLGGLPETQYFGPGTRLLVL.

The DNA for the CDR3 is TGTGCTAGAGACCAGGCGGGAGGGCTCCACGAGCAGTACTTC. Its translation: CARDQAGGLHEQYF. J is TRBJ2-7 and V is TRBV7-3; 9 bases fit TRBD2. Germline V gene data show CDR1 as SGHTA and CDR2 as FQGTGA. The length of the CDR3 is 14 residues.

J is TRBJ1-1 and V is TRBV2, with 8 nucleotides matching TRBD1. Germline V CDR1 and CDR2: SNHLY, FYNNEI. The CDR3 runs to 16 residues. The ends lost 8 bases at V and 5 bases at J; junction bases unmatched: 16. The CDR3 DNA reads as TGTGCCAGCTCACCACTCAGGGGGCTCGAGCTAACTGAAGCTTTCTTT. Translation: CASSPLRGLELTEAFF.

This clonotype showed up just a few times. Here the CDR3 reads CASSRLESGGMRRETQYF. The CDR3 region has the DNA TGTGCCAGCAGTCGCCTCGAAAGCGGGGGCATGCGGCGGGAGACCCAGTACTTC. The rearrangement links TRBV6-6 to TRBJ2-5; 8 bases are a match to TRBD2. V lost 5 bases and J lost 5; bases outside the gene matches: 19. Germline V CDR1 and CDR2: MNHNY, SVGAGI (reference sequence). The CDR3 spans 18 residues.

This sequence joins TRBV5-6 and TRBJ2-2; 10 bases are shared with TRBD1. Looked up from germline, CDR1 is SGHDT and CDR2 is YYEEEE. V trimming: 4 bases; J trimming: 5 bases; junction bases outside the gene matches: 5. The CDR3 covers 15 residues. The CDR3: CASSVPGQGTGELFF. The CDR3 nucleotides are TGTGCCAGCAGCGTCCCGGGACAGGGGACCGGGGAGCTGTTTTTT.

The chain uses TRBV29-1 and TRBJ2-7, with D possibly being TRBD1 (6 bases). V was clipped by 3 bases and J by 5 bases, with 17 bases between them. Germline V gives CDR1 SQVTM, CDR2 ANQGSEA. This CDR3 spans 14 amino acids. The CDR3, as DNA: TGCAGCGTTGACAGGGGCTCTGGGGCCAACGAGCAGTACTTC. As protein: CSVDRGSGANEQYF.

The chain uses TRBV12-3 or TRBV12-4 and TRBJ2-5; D not certain. This CDR3 is 14 amino acids long. V lost 6 bases and J 2 bases, leaving 13 bases between the germline ends. CDR3 coding DNA: TGTGCCAGCAGCCCCGGAAACGAGCAAGAGACCCAGTACTTC. It is translated as CASSPGNEQETQYF.

The rearrangement links TRBV30 to TRBJ2-7; D ambiguous. Germline CDR1 and CDR2: GTSNPN and SVGIG (reference sequence). Between the trimmed V and J ends, which lost 0 bases and 0 bases, there was a span of 9 bases. This CDR3 is built from 14 residues. The CDR3 here is CAWSVRADSYEQYF. The CDR3 DNA reads TGTGCCTGGAGTGTACGTGCGGACTCCTACGAGCAGTACTTC. Full variable domain (remainder filled in from reference TRBV30 and TRBJ2-7): SQTIHQWPATLVQPVGSPLSLECTVEGTSNPNLYWYRQAAGRGLQLLFYSVGIGQISSEVPQNLSASRPQDRQFILSSKKLLLSDSGFYLCAWSVRADSYEQYFGPGTRLTVT.

This chain connects TRBV7-2 to TRBJ2-7; D is uncertain. Germline CDR1 reads SGHTA; CDR2 reads FQGNSA. The CDR3 is 13 residues long. Trimming pared 1 base from V and 7 bases from J, leaving 11 bases between. The CDR3 is CASSLDVYNEQYF. CDR3 coding DNA: TGTGCCAGCAGCTTAGATGTCTACAATGAGCAGTACTTC.

The chain is built from TRBV4-1 and TRBJ2-2; D remains unclear. V was trimmed by 5 bases and J by 5 bases, leaving 12 bases between them. The germline V gene has CDR1 MGHRA and CDR2 YSYEKL. The CDR3 runs 14 residues. CDR3 nucleotide sequence: TGCGCCAGCAGCTCCCCGATGAGGACCGGGGAGCTGTTTTTT. Its translation is CASSSPMRTGELFF.

The chain joins TRBV20-1 to TRBJ1-6, with TRBD1 as a possible D gene (5 bases). The CDR3 consists of 14 residues. Trimming pared 3 bases from V and 9 bases from J, leaving 15 bases between. Germline values: CDR1 DFQATT, CDR2 SNEGSKA (reference sequence). The CDR3 protein is CSARGPIVGSPLHF. CDR3 bases: TGCAGTGCTAGGGGACCGATAGTAGGTTCACCCCTCCACTTT.

This clonotype has just a few counts. V is TRBV25-1 and J is TRBJ2-1, with D uncertain. V lost 2 bases and J lost 9, with 2 bases in between. Germline CDR1 is MGHDK and CDR2 is SYGVNS. CDR3 length: 10 residues. Here the CDR3 reads CASSEAEQFF. CDR3 nucleotides: TGTGCCAGCAGTGAAGCTGAGCAGTTCTTC.

This chain joins TRBV20-1 and TRBJ2-3; D is tentatively TRBD1 or TRBD2 (5 bases each). V shed 0 bases and J shed 2 bases, with 18 bases lying between them. The CDR3 runs 17 residues. The V gene's germline CDR1 is DFQATT and CDR2 SNEGSKA (reference sequence). CDR3 amino acids: CSARDLRHGANTDTQYF. The DNA of the CDR3 is TGCAGTGCTAGAGATCTGAGACACGGGGCCAACACAGATACGCAGTATTTT.

The sample holds many counts of this clonotype. The gene calls are TRBV10-3 and TRBJ1-5; possible D gene TRBD1, 5 bases. CDR1 ENHRY and CDR2 SYGVKD come from the germline V gene. The germline V and J ends were trimmed by 0 bases and 2 bases, with 14 bases remaining between them. The length of the CDR3 is 17 residues. The CDR3 loop is CAISESIAGDGNQPQHF. The CDR3, as DNA: TGTGCCATCAGTGAGTCAATTGCGGGGGATGGCAATCAGCCCCAGCATTTT.

This clonotype appeared a few times. The CDR3 sequence: CASSEGAGQGNLEQYF. The CDR3, as DNA: TGTGCCAGCAGTGAAGGGGCGGGACAGGGCAATCTCGAGCAGTACTTC. The V call is TRBV6-1, the J call TRBJ2-7; 9 bases agree with TRBD1. V lost 1 base and J lost 6; bases outside the gene matches: 10. The germline V gene encodes CDR1 MNHNS and CDR2 SASEGT. The length of the CDR3 is 16 residues.

This clonotype was counted between two and nine times. The chain recombines TRBV27 with TRBJ1-2, with 8 bases matching TRBD1. V lost 8 bases and J lost 2; bases outside the gene matches: 7. CDR3 length equals 14 residues. Germline V lookup: CDR1 MNHEY, CDR2 SMNVEV (reference sequence). The chain's CDR3 is CASGKTGANYGYTF. The CDR3 region has the DNA TGTGCCAGCGGAAAGACAGGGGCCAACTATGGCTACACCTTC.

The table lists this clonotype with many counts. The V call is TRBV4-2, the J call TRBJ1-2; 7 nucleotides match TRBD1. Germline CDR1 reads LGHNA; CDR2 reads YNFKEQ. J gave up 3 bases and V 1 base, and 8 bases lay outside the gene matches. CDR3 size: 16 residues. CDR3 DNA sequence: TGTGCCAGCAGCCAAGCGACAAGGGGGCTTGACTATGGCTACACCTTC. It encodes CASSQATRGLDYGYTF.